This TCR beta chain was recorded in a study of blood T cells in healthy people across ages. Study-level results: TCR beta diversity, measured per million T cells, fell in a roughly linear way with age.

Alongside a J-beta primer mix, a sample-barcoded 5' primer served in a second PCR lasting about 7 to 11 cycles. TCRdb reprocessed the 5' RACE reads via MiXCR and lists one record per CDR3 protein. The top ten hold less than 0.85% of the sample, which has roughly 1 million distinct CDR3 sequences, almost 25% seen once. This clonotype was seen a few times. Its antigen is not known. Unmatched junction bases numbered 12, after V lost 3 bases and J lost 8 bases. Germline CDR1 is SQVTM and CDR2 is ANQGSEA. The CDR3 loop spans 14 amino acids. These same data were also listed under a study on T cells of mothers and their children. This second report adds: The effect of thymic selection on TCR recombination output is similar between related and unrelated pairs.

The sequence derives from a girl aged 2-10 years in good health. The sample was blood. This chain connects TRBV29-1 to TRBJ1-1, with TRBD1 identical over 7 bases. The CDR3 here is CSVDPTGSLGEAFF. The CDR3 bases are TGCAGCGTTGACCCGACAGGGTCCTTGGGAGAAGCTTTCTTT.